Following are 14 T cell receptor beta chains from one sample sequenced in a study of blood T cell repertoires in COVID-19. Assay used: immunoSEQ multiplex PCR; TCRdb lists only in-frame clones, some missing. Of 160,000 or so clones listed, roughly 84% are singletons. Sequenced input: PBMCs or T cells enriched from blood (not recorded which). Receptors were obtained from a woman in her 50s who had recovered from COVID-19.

CDR3 DNA sequence: TGTGCCAGCAGTGAAGCTAGCGGGGGGAATGAGCAGTTCTTC. Translated: CASSEASGGNEQFF. The chain links TRBV2 to TRBJ2-1; 10 bases fit TRBD2. The CDR3 runs to 14 residues. Germline values: CDR1 SNHLY, CDR2 FYNNEI. The V and J ends lost 0 bases and 7 bases, in that order; junction bases with no gene match: 0.

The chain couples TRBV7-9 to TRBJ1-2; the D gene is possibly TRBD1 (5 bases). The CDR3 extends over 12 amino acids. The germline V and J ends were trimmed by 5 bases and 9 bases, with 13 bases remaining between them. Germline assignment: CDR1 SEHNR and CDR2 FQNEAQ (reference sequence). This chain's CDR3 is CASSPTGDRYTF. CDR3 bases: TGTGCCAGCAGCCCGACGGGGGATCGCTACACCTTC.

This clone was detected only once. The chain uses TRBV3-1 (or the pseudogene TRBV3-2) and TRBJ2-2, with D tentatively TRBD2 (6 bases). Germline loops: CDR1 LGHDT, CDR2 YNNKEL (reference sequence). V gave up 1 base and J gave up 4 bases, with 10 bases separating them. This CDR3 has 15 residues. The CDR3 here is CASSQGGTLTGELFF. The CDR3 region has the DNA TGTGCCAGCAGCCAAGGGGGGACTCTCACCGGGGAGCTGTTTTTT.

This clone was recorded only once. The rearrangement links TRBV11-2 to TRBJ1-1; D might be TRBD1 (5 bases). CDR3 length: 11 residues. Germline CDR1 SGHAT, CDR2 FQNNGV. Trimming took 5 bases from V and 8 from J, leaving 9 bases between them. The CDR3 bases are TGTGCCAGCAGCGGCAGGGCCGAAGCTTTCTTT. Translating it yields CASSGRAEAFF.

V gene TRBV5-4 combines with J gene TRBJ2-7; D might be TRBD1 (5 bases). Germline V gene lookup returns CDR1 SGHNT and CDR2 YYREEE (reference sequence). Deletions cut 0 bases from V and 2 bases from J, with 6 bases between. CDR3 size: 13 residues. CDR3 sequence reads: CASSLDRPYEQYF. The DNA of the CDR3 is TGTGCCAGCAGCTTGGACAGGCCCTACGAGCAGTACTTC.

CDR3 region: CASSSNRGSGNQPQHF. In DNA form, the CDR3 reads TGTGCCAGCAGTTCTAACAGGGGCAGCGGCAATCAGCCCCAGCATTTT. The rearrangement uses TRBV6-5 and TRBJ1-5, with 7 bases matching TRBD1. V shed 4 bases, J shed 2 bases, and the junction held 8 bases outside the gene matches. This CDR3 has 16 residues. CDR1 and CDR2 (germline): MNHEY, SVGAGI.

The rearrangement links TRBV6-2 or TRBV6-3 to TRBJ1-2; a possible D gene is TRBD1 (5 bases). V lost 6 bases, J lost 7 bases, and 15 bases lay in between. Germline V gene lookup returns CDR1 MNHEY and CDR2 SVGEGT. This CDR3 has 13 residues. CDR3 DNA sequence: TGTGCCAGCAGCAGGACAAGCGAGCTTGGCTACACCTTC. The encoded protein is CASSRTSELGYTF.

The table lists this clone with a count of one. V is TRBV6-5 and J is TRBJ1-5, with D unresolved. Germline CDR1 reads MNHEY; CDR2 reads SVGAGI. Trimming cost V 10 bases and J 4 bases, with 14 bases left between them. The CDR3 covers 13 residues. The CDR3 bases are TGTGCCATAGCGGGGAAAGAAAATCAGCCCCAGCATTTT. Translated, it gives CAIAGKENQPQHF.

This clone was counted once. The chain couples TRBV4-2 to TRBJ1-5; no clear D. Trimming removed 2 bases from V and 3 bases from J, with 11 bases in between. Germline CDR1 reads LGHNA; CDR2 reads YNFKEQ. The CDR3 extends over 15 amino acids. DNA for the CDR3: TGTGCCAGCAGCCAAACGGCGGCCCTCAATCAGCCCCAGCATTTT. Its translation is CASSQTAALNQPQHF.

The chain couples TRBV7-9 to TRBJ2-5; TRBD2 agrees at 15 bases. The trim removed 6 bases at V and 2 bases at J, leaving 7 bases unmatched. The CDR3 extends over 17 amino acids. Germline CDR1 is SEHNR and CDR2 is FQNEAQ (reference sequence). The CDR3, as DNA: TGTGCCAGCAGTCTCGGACTAGCGGGGGGGCCTCAAGAGACCCAGTACTTC. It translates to CASSLGLAGGPQETQYF.

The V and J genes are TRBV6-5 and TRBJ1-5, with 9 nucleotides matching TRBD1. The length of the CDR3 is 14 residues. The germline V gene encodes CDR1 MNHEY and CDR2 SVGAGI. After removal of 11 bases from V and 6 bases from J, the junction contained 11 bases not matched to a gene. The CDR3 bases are TGTGCCGTCGGCAACAGGGGGCTGTCTCAGCCCCAGCATTTT. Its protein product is CAVGNRGLSQPQHF.

The CDR3 loop reads CASRQGALSSYEQYF. The CDR3 DNA is TGCGCCAGCAGACAGGGGGCGCTTTCCTCCTACGAGCAGTACTTC. The chain joins TRBV5-1 to TRBJ2-7, with 9 bases fitting TRBD1. Unmatched junction bases numbered 6, after V lost 5 bases and J lost 0 bases. Germline values: CDR1 SGHRS, CDR2 YFSETQ. This CDR3 has 15 amino acids.

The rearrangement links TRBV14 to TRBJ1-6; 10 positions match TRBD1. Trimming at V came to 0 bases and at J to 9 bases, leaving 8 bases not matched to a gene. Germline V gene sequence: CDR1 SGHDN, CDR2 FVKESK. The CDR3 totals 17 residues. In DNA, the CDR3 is TGTGCCAGCAGCCAAGATGGGACAGGGGCTTTGTTTTCACCCCTCCACTTT. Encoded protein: CASSQDGTGALFSPLHF.

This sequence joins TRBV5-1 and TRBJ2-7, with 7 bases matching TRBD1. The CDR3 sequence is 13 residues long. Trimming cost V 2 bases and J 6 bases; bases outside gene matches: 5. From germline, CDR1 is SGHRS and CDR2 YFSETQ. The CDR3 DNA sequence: TGCGCCAGCAGCTTAAAGGGGGCGGTCGAGCAGTACTTC. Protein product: CASSLKGAVEQYF.